In its sample, the clone carrying this T cell receptor (beta chain) was seen once. The data belong to a study of T cell changes during pregnancy in multiple sclerosis. In germline, CDR1 is SGHKS, CDR2 YYEKEE (reference sequence). The CDR3 contains 11 residues. Trimming took 7 bases from V and 8 from J, leaving 12 bases between them. Data came from immunoSEQ multiplex PCR; TCRdb stores just in-frame clones and leaves some out. The sample has more than 45,000 clones, just over 90% seen once; the top ten hold 3.5% to 4.5%. This clonotype originated in a female donor with multiple sclerosis, enrolled in a pregnancy study. The genes are TRBV5-5 and TRBJ1-1; D not resolved. Sequenced material: CD8+ T cells from peripheral blood mononuclear cells, taken in the second trimester of pregnancy. The CDR3 protein is CASGGSVEAFF. DNA for the CDR3: TGTGCCAGCGGTGGTTCAGTAGAAGCTTTCTTT.